This T cell receptor (beta chain) was captured by sequencing in a study of cytomegalovirus exposure and HLA in healthy donors. Vbeta (60) and Jbeta (13) primers were used in the PCR. Measured with immunoSEQ multiplex PCR; TCRdb has only the in-frame clones, and not every one. The sample has about 110,000 clones. The CDR3 runs to 14 residues. Germline V gene lookup returns CDR1 SGHRS and CDR2 YFSETQ. Trimming at V came to 7 bases and at J to 5 bases, leaving 11 bases not matched to a gene. For this clone: No antigen is known for it.

Study-level points and caveats: Most TCR sequences showed up rarely, but some public TCRs showed up in many donors. Per a prior analysis, the majority of TCR beta V segments were productive roughly 87% or roughly 30% of the time.

Sequences were obtained from PBMCs. The TCR sequence derives from a man aged 25 to 45 in good health and CMV-seronegative. The chain joins TRBV5-1 to TRBJ1-1, with 7 bases matching TRBD1. In DNA form, the CDR3 reads TGCGCCAGCGGAGTGGGACCGACAGGGACTGAAGCTTTCTTT. Translated: CASGVGPTGTEAFF. The variable domain in full, completed from reference TRBV5-1 and TRBJ1-1, reads KAGVTQTPRYLIKTRGQQVTLSCSPISGHRSVSWYQQTPGQGLQFLFEYFSETQRNKGNFPGRFSGRQFSNSRSEMNVSTLELGDSALYLCASGVGPTGTEAFFGQGTRLTVV.